The subject of this entry is one TCR beta chain. Reverse transcription of all isolated RNA meant that expressed TCRB transcripts were sequenced. Produced via immunoSEQ multiplex PCR; TCRdb's table is partial and in-frame only. Here the sample spans more than 150,000 clones, 7.5% to 10% being singletons. The data originate from a study of beta chain features in type 1 diabetes. The CDR3 has 15 amino acids. The germline V gene has CDR1 ENHRY and CDR2 SYGVKD. Trimming took off 6 bases at V and 0 bases at J, with 9 bases between the two ends. The receptor comes from a woman younger than 30 in good health. The V gene is TRBV10-3, the J gene TRBJ2-6, with TRBD1 as a possible D gene (5 bases). Material for sequencing was central memory CD4+ T cells from blood. The CDR3 DNA reads as TGTGCCATCAGCCGCAGGGACTCTGGGGCCAACGTCCTGACTTTC. Residues: CAISRRDSGANVLTF.